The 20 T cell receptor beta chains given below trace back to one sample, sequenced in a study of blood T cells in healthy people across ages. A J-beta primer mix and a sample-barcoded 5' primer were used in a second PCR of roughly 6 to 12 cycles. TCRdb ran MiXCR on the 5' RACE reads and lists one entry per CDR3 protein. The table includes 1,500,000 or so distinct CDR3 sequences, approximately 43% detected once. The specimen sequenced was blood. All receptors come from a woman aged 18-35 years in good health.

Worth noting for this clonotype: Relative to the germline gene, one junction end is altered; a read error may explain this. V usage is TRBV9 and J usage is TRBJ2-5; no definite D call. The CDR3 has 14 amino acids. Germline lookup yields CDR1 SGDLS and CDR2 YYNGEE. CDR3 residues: CASSVGPFSNEQHF. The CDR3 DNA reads TGTGCCAGCAGCGTAGGCCCGTTCTCGAATGAGCAGCACTTC.

CDR3 protein: CASIHPKPNTGELFF. The CDR3 DNA is TGTGCCAGCATCCACCCCAAACCGAACACCGGGGAGCTGTTTTTT. The chain combines TRBV25-1 with TRBJ2-2; no reliable D call. V was cut by 7 bases and J by 0 bases, with 12 bases left in between. Germline V gene sequence: CDR1 MGHDK, CDR2 SYGVNS. This CDR3 contains 15 residues.

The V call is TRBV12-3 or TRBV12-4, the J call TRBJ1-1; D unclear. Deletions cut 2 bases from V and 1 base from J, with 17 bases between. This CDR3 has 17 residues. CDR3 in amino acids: CASSLRIAKDPNTEAFF. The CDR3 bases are TGTGCCAGCAGTTTAAGGATAGCCAAGGACCCGAACACTGAAGCTTTCTTT.

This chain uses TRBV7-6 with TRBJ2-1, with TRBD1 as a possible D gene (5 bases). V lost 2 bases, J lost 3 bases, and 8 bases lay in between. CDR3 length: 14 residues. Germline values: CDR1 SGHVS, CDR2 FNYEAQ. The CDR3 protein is CASSLLQDYNEQFF. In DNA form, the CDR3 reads TGTGCCAGCAGCTTATTACAGGACTACAATGAGCAGTTCTTC.

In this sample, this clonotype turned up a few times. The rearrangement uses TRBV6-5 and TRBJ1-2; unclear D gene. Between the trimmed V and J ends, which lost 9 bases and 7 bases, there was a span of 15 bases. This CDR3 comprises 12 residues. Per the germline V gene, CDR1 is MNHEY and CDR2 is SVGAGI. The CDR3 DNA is TGTGCCAGTGTTTCAGGAACCTCTGGCTACACCTTC. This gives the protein CASVSGTSGYTF.

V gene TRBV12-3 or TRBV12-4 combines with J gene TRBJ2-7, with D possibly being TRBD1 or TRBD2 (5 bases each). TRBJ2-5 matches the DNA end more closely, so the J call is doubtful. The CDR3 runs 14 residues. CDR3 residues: CASRFLGQGQTQYF. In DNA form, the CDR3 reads TGTGCCAGCAGGTTCCTGGGCCAGGGACAGACCCAGTACTTC.

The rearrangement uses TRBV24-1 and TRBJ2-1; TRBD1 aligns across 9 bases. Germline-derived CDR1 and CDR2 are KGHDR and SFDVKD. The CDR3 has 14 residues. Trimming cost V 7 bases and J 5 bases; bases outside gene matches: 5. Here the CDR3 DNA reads TGTGCCACCAGACGGACAGGGGTTGACAATGAGCAGTTCTTC. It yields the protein CATRRTGVDNEQFF.

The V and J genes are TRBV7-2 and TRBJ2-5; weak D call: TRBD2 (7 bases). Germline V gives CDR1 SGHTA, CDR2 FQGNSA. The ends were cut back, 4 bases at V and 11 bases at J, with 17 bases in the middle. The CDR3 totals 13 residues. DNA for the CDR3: TGTGCCAGCAGCTCTTTGGGCGGGGGCCTTCAGTACTTC. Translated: CASSSLGGGLQYF.

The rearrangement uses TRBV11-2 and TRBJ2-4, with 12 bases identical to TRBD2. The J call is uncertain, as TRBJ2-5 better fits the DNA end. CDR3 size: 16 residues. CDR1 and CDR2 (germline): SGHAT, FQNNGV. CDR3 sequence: CASSSGTSGRGETQYF. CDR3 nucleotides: TGTGCCAGCAGCTCCGGGACTAGCGGGCGGGGAGAGACCCAGTACTTC.

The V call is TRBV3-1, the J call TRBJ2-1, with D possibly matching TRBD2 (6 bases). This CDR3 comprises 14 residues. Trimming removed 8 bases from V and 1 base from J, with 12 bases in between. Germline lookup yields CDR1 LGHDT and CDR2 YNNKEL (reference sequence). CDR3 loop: CASADRGSYNEQFF. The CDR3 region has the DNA TGTGCCAGCGCCGACCGGGGGTCCTACAATGAGCAGTTCTTC.

The CDR3 coding sequence is TGTGCCATCAGTGATGGGCCAGATACGCAGTATTTT. It translates to CAISDGPDTQYF. This chain links TRBV10-3 with TRBJ2-3, with D unclear. Trimming shortened V by 3 bases and J by 4 bases, and 5 bases separated the two germline ends. Germline V CDR1 and CDR2: ENHRY, SYGVKD. The CDR3 has 12 residues.

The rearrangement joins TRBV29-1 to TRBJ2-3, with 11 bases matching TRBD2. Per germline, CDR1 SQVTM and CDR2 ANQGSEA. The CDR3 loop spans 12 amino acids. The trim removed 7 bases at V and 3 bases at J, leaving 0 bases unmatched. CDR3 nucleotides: TGCAGCGGGACTAGCGGGACAGATACGCAGTATTTT. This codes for CSGTSGTDTQYF.

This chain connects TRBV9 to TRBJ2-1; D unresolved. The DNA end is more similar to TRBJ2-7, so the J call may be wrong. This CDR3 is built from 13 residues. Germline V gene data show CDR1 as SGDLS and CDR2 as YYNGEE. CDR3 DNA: TGTGCCAGCAGCGTAGACGGCGACAATGAGCAGTACTTC. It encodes CASSVDGDNEQYF.

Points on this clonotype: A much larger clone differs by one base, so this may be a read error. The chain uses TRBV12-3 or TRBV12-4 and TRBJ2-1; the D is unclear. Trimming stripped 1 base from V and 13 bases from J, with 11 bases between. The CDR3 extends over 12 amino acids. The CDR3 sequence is CASSLVVETQFF. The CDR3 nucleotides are TGTGCCAGCAGTTTAGTGGTGGAGACCCAGTTCTTC.

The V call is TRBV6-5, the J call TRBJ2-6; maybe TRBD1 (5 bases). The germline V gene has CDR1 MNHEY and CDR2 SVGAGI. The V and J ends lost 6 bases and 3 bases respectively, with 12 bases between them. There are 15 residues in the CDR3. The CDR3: CASRPRVNGANVLTF. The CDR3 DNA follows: TGTGCCAGCAGACCCAGGGTGAATGGGGCCAACGTCCTGACTTTC.

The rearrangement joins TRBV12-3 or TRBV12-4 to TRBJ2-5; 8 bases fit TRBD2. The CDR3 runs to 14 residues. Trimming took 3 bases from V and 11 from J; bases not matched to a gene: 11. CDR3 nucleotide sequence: TGTGCCAGCAGTTTGGCACTAGCGGATTTGGAGCAGTACTTC. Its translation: CASSLALADLEQYF.

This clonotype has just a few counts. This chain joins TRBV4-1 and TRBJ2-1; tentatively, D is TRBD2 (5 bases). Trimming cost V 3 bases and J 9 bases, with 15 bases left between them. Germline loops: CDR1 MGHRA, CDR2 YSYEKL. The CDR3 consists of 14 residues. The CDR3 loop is CASSHGASSIEQFF. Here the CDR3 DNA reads TGCGCCAGCAGCCATGGCGCTAGCAGTATTGAGCAGTTCTTC.

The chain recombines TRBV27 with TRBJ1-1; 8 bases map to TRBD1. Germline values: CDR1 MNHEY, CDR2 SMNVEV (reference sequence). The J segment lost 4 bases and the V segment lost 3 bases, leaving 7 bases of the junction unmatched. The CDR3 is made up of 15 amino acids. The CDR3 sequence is CASSFRQGLGTEAFF. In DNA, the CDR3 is TGTGCCAGCAGTTTCCGACAGGGGCTGGGCACTGAAGCTTTCTTT.

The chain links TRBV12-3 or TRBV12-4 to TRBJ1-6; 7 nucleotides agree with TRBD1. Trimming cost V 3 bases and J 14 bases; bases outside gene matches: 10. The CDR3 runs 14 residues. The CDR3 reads CASSFVTGTSTLHF. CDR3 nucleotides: TGTGCCAGCAGTTTCGTGACAGGGACGTCCACCCTCCACTTT.

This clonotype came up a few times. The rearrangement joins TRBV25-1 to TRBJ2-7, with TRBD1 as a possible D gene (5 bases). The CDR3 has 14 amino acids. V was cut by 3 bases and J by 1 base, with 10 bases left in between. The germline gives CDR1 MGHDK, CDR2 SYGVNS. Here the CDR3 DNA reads TGTGCCAGCAGTGACAGGGATGGTTCCTACGAGCAGTACTTC. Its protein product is CASSDRDGSYEQYF.